Below, 25 T cell receptor beta chains from the same sample are listed, as sequenced in a study of response to subunit inactivated influenza vaccine. Using its own MiXCR run on the RT-PCR reads, TCRdb lists one record per CDR3 protein. The sample includes fewer than 600,000 distinct CDR3 sequences, approximately 6.9% of them seen just once. The input for sequencing was PBMCs from blood, taken roughly 24 months after vaccination. Source of these receptors: a man between 50 and 69 years old who received an inactivated influenza vaccine.

This clonotype was detected a few times. The CDR3, as DNA: TGTGCCAGCAGCTTAGGTCGTTGGGACAGCACGCAGTATTTT. This sequence encodes CASSLGRWDSTQYF. This chain joins TRBV7-8 and TRBJ2-3, with TRBD1 matching 7 bases. Trimming at V came to 1 base and at J to 9 bases, leaving 7 bases not matched to a gene. The CDR3 has 14 residues. CDR1 and CDR2 from the germline V gene are SGHVS and FQNEAQ.

This clonotype was counted at least ten times. The V gene is TRBV4-3, the J gene TRBJ2-3; D ambiguous. Trimming took 2 bases from V and 4 from J, leaving 7 bases between them. The CDR3 contains 13 residues. Germline V gene sequence: CDR1 LGHNA, CDR2 YSLEER. The CDR3 nucleotides are TGCGCCAGCAGCCAATGGCGCGCAGATACGCAGTATTTT. Residues: CASSQWRADTQYF.

This clonotype turned up a few times. The chain has TRBV27 and TRBJ1-2; tentative D call: TRBD1 (6 bases). The germline V and J ends were trimmed by 2 bases and 8 bases, with 12 bases remaining between them. CDR1 and CDR2 (germline): MNHEY, SMNVEV (reference sequence). CDR3 length: 13 amino acids. The CDR3 DNA sequence: TGTGCCAGCAGTTTAGGGGGGGCTGCCGGCTACACCTTC. Its protein product is CASSLGGAAGYTF.

The genes are TRBV27 and TRBJ2-7; possible D gene TRBD2, 6 bases. The CDR3 consists of 14 residues. V lost 6 bases and J 2 bases, leaving 14 bases between the germline ends. Germline V CDR1 and CDR2: MNHEY, SMNVEV (reference sequence). CDR3 in DNA: TGTGCCAGCAGCCCCCGGGACTCCACCTACGAGCAGTACTTC. Protein product: CASSPRDSTYEQYF.

The chain has TRBV20-1 and TRBJ2-1; a possible D gene is TRBD1 (6 bases). This CDR3 contains 15 residues. Trimming left V 5 bases short and J 0 bases short, with 14 bases between. The V gene's germline CDR1 is DFQATT and CDR2 SNEGSKA (reference sequence). CDR3 DNA sequence: TGCAGTGCTCGTGGTGACAGGAACTCCTACAATGAGCAGTTCTTC. It specifies CSARGDRNSYNEQFF.

This clonotype was observed a handful of times. This sequence joins TRBV3-1 and TRBJ1-1, with 8 positions matching TRBD1. V shed 3 bases and J 11 bases; nucleotides not matched to a gene: 2. This CDR3 contains 11 residues. CDR1 and CDR2 from the germline V gene are LGHDT and YNNKEL (reference sequence). Written as DNA, the CDR3 is TGTGCCAGCAGCCAGGACAGGGTGGCTTTCTTT. Its protein is CASSQDRVAFF.

Worth noting for this clonotype: The junction departs from germline at one end; a sequencing error may be responsible. This sequence joins TRBV20-1 and TRBJ2-7; 12 positions agree with TRBD2. The CDR3 is 13 residues long. Germline lookup yields CDR1 DFQATT and CDR2 SNEGSKA (reference sequence). The CDR3 region is CSASGGAVDEQYF. CDR3 in DNA: TGCAGCGCTAGCGGGGGGGCCGTGGACGAGCAGTACTTC.

This clonotype was recorded many times. The V gene is TRBV11-2, the J gene TRBJ1-6; TRBD1 is a possible D gene (6 bases). Germline V CDR1 and CDR2: SGHAT, FQNNGV. The CDR3 extends over 13 amino acids. Between the trimmed V and J ends, which lost 5 bases and 8 bases, there was a span of 10 bases. The DNA for the CDR3 is TGTGCCAGCAGCGCAAGGACAGATTCACCCCTCCACTTT. Protein sequence: CASSARTDSPLHF. Supplemented by reference TRBV11-2 and TRBJ1-6, the full variable domain reads EAGVAQSPRYKIIEKRQSVAFWCNPISGHATLYWYQQILGQGPKLLIQFQNNGVVDDSQLPKDRFSAERLKGVDSTLKIQPAKLEDSAVYLCASSARTDSPLHFGNGTRLTVT.

This clonotype has at least ten counts. CDR3 DNA: TGTGCCAGCAGCCACCCCCCCTCCGATACGCAGTATTTT. It codes for CASSHPPSDTQYF. This chain links TRBV11-3 with TRBJ2-3, with no clear D. The CDR3 length is 13 residues. Germline V CDR1 and CDR2: SGHNT, YENEEA. Trimming shortened V by 5 bases and J by 6 bases, and 12 bases separated the two germline ends.

This clonotype came up many times. The chain uses TRBV4-1 and TRBJ2-3, with 7 bases lining up with TRBD1. The CDR3 has 16 residues. V shed 4 bases, J shed 2 bases, and the junction held 9 bases outside the gene matches. The germline V gene encodes CDR1 MGHRA and CDR2 YSYEKL. CDR3 in amino acids: CASSRNRDRATDTQYF. CDR3 DNA: TGCGCCAGCAGCCGAAACCGGGACAGAGCCACAGATACGCAGTATTTT.

This chain joins TRBV12-3 or TRBV12-4 and TRBJ2-1, with 9 bases identical to TRBD2. The V and J ends lost 6 bases and 5 bases, in that order; junction bases with no gene match: 5. The CDR3 consists of 14 residues. DNA for the CDR3: TGTGCCAGCAGGATGACTAGCGGTGACAATGAGCAGTTCTTC. Protein product: CASRMTSGDNEQFF.

The sample holds a few counts of this clonotype. The V and J genes are TRBV6-2 or TRBV6-3 and TRBJ1-2; D may be TRBD1 (6 bases). Trimming took off 5 bases at V and 1 base at J, with 14 bases between the two ends. CDR3 length: 15 residues. The V gene's germline CDR1 is MNHEY and CDR2 SVGEGT. CDR3 sequence: CASSPHKGGNYGYTF. CDR3 nucleotides: TGTGCCAGCAGTCCTCATAAAGGGGGTAACTATGGCTACACCTTC.

This clonotype has a handful of counts. V and J are TRBV28 and TRBJ2-7; 8 bases line up with TRBD2. This CDR3 contains 15 residues. The germline gives CDR1 MDHEN, CDR2 SYDVKM. V was pared by 3 bases and J by 1 base, with 5 bases of the junction left unmatched. The CDR3 is CASSLGSGVSYEQYF. The CDR3 nucleotides read TGTGCCAGCAGTTTGGGTAGCGGGGTTTCCTACGAGCAGTACTTC.

This clonotype was seen a few times. The chain uses TRBV18 and TRBJ2-3, with TRBD2 matching 8 bases. Per germline, CDR1 KGHSH and CDR2 LQKENI. The CDR3 runs to 18 residues. The ends lost 4 bases at V and 6 bases at J; junction bases unmatched: 18. The CDR3 DNA sequence: TGTGCCAGCTCACTTGTCGTCGAATCGGCGGGGGGACCCGATACGCAGTATTTT. This encodes CASSLVVESAGGPDTQYF. The full variable domain, rest sourced from reference TRBV18 and TRBJ2-3, is NAGVMQNPRHLVRRRGQEARLRCSPMKGHSHVYWYRQLPEEGLKFMVYLQKENIIDESGMPKERFSAEFPKEGPSILRIQQVVRGDSAAYFCASSLVVESAGGPDTQYFGPGTRLTVL.

The rearrangement joins TRBV6-5 to TRBJ2-1; the match to TRBD1 covers 7 bases. Trimming at V came to 0 bases and at J to 4 bases, leaving 6 bases not matched to a gene. CDR1 is MNHEY, CDR2 SVGAGI, per germline. The CDR3 sequence is 16 residues long. CDR3 in amino acids: CASSYSSGQEYNEQFF. CDR3 DNA: TGTGCCAGCAGTTACTCGTCTGGACAGGAGTACAATGAGCAGTTCTTC.

The genes are TRBV12-3 or TRBV12-4 and TRBJ2-7; no firm D call. This CDR3 region has 13 residues. V shed 3 bases and J shed 4 bases, with 10 bases lying between them. The CDR3: CASSLIPGYEQYF. The DNA of the CDR3 is TGTGCCAGCAGTTTGATCCCCGGTTACGAGCAGTACTTC.

This clonotype was seen only a few times. The chain is built from TRBV12-3 or TRBV12-4 and TRBJ1-5; D is unclear. V was shortened by 7 bases and J by 2 bases, with 9 bases between the two germline ends. This CDR3 has 13 amino acids. The DNA for the CDR3 is TGTGCCAGCACTCACAGTGGCAATCAGCCCCAGCATTTT. Encoded protein: CASTHSGNQPQHF.

This clonotype was seen more than once but under ten times. The chain recombines TRBV24-1 with TRBJ2-7, with a tentative D call TRBD1 (6 bases). The CDR3 sequence is 14 residues long. The germline V gene encodes CDR1 KGHDR and CDR2 SFDVKD. V was clipped by 3 bases and J by 2 bases, with 10 bases between them. The CDR3 reads CATSDNNRAYEQYF. The CDR3 DNA sequence: TGTGCCACCAGTGATAATAACAGGGCCTACGAGCAGTACTTC.

This clonotype was seen at least ten times. This chain uses TRBV5-1 with TRBJ2-6, with D uncertain. V was trimmed by 8 bases and J by 5 bases, leaving 5 bases between them. The length of the CDR3 is 11 residues. In germline, CDR1 is SGHRS, CDR2 YFSETQ. CDR3 protein: CASSWANVLTF. CDR3 nucleotide sequence: TGCGCCAGTTCCTGGGCCAACGTCCTGACTTTC.

This clonotype has a handful of counts. J is TRBJ2-1 and V is TRBV5-1; 9 nucleotides align to TRBD2. The CDR3 is 14 amino acids. Trimming took 3 bases from V and 14 from J; bases not matched to a gene: 12. The germline CDR1 and CDR2 sequences are SGHRS and YFSETQ. The DNA for the CDR3 is TGCGCCAGCAGCTCGGGAGTAGCGGGAGAGGGGGAGTTCTTC. This translates into CASSSGVAGEGEFF.

This clonotype was seen repeatedly, ten times or more. The CDR3 DNA reads as TGTGCCACCAGTGATTTGGGCGAGGGTTTCAATGAGCAGTTCTTC. Protein: CATSDLGEGFNEQFF. The genes are TRBV24-1 and TRBJ2-1; maybe TRBD2 (5 bases). CDR3 length: 15 amino acids. Germline V lookup: CDR1 KGHDR, CDR2 SFDVKD. V lost 0 bases, J lost 6 bases, and 11 bases lay in between.

This clonotype was observed a handful of times. The chain employs TRBV20-1 and TRBJ2-1; D possibly uses TRBD1 or TRBD2 (5 bases each). The V gene's germline CDR1 is DFQATT and CDR2 SNEGSKA (reference sequence). V was trimmed by 4 bases and J by 0 bases, leaving 13 bases between them. This CDR3 has 15 amino acids. The CDR3, as DNA: TGCAGTGCTAAAGGGACCACTAGCTCCTACAATGAGCAGTTCTTC. This gives the protein CSAKGTTSSYNEQFF.

Only a few counts were recorded for this clonotype. A junction end diverges from the germline sequence, so it may reflect a read error. V is TRBV3-1 and J is TRBJ2-1, with 10 bases that match TRBD1. The CDR3 extends over 18 amino acids. Germline CDR1 is LGHDT and CDR2 is YNNKEL (reference sequence). The CDR3 sequence: CASSKEVPGTGVVNEQFF. The CDR3 bases are TGTGCCAGCAGCAAAGAGGTCCCCGGGACAGGGGTGGTTAATGAGCAGTTCTTC.

This clonotype was observed a few times. This chain connects TRBV5-1 to TRBJ2-2; a possible D gene is TRBD1 (6 bases). V was trimmed by 0 bases and J by 3 bases, leaving 9 bases between them. Germline-derived CDR1 and CDR2 are SGHRS and YFSETQ. CDR3 length: 15 amino acids. The CDR3 bases are TGCGCCAGCAGCTTGGCCGACAGGTACACCGGGGAGCTGTTTTTT. Its translation is CASSLADRYTGELFF.

This clonotype was recorded many times. This sequence joins TRBV5-1 and TRBJ1-1; the D gene is possibly TRBD1 (6 bases). This CDR3 has 14 amino acids. Deletions cut 2 bases from V and 5 bases from J, with 13 bases between. Germline values: CDR1 SGHRS, CDR2 YFSETQ. The CDR3 sequence is CASSFQTRGTEAFF. The CDR3, as DNA: TGCGCCAGCAGCTTCCAAACCAGGGGAACTGAAGCTTTCTTT.